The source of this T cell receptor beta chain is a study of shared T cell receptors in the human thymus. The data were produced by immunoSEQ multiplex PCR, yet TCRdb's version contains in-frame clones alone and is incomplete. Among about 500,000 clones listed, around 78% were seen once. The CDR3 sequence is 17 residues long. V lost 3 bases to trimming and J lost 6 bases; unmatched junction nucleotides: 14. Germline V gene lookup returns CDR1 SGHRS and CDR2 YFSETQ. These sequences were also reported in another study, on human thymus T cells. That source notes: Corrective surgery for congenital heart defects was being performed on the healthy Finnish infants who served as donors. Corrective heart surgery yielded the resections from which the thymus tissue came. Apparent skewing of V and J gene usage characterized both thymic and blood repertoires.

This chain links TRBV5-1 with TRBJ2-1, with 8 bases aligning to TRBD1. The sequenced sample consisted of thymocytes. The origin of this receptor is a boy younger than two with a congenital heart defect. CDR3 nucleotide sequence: TGCGCCAGCAGCTCGGGGGACAGGCGGGAATATACCAATGAGCAGTTCTTC. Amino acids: CASSSGDRREYTNEQFF.